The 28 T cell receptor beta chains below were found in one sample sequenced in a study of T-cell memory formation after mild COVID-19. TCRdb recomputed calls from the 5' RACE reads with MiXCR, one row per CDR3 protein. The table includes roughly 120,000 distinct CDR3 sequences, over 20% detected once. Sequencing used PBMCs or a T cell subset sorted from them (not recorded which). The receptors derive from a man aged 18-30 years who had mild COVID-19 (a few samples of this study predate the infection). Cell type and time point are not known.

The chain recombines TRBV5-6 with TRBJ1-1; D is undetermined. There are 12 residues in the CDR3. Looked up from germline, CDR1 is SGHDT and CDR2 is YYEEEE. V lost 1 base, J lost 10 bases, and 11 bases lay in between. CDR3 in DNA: TGTGCCAGCAGCTTGTGGAGCAGGCGAGCTTTCTTT. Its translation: CASSLWSRRAFF.

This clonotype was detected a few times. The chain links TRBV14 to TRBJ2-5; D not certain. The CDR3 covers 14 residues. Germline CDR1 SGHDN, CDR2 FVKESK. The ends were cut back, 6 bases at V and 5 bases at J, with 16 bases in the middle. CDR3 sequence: CASSPSMTRETQYF. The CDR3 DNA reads TGTGCCAGCAGTCCTTCGATGACACGGGAGACCCAGTACTTC.

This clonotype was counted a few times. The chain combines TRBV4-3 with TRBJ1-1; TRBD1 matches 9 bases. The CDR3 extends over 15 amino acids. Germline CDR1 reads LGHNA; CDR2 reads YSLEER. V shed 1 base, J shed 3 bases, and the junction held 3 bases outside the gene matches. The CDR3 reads CASSQVGTGHTEAFF. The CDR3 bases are TGCGCCAGCAGCCAAGTAGGGACAGGGCACACTGAAGCTTTCTTT.

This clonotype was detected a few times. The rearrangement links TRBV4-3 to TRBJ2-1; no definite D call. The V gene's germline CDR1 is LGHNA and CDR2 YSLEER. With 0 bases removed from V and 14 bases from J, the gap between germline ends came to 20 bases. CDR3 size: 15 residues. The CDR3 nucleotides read TGCGCCAGCAGCCAAGATACTGGTGTAGGCTCAAAGGAGTTCTTC. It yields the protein CASSQDTGVGSKEFF.

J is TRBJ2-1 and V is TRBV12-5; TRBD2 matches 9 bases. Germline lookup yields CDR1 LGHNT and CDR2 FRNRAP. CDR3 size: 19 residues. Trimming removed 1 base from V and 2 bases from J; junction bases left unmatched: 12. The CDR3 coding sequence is TGTGCTAGTGGTTTGGACCTGCGGGGGGGCGCGAGGGCCTACAATGAGCAGTTCTTC. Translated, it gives CASGLDLRGGARAYNEQFF. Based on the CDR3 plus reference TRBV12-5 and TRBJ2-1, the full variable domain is DARVTQTPRHKVTEMGQEVTMRCQPILGHNTVFWYRQTMMQGLELLAYFRNRAPLDDSGMPKDRFSAEMPDATLATLKIQPSEPRDSAVYFCASGLDLRGGARAYNEQFFGPGTRLTVL.

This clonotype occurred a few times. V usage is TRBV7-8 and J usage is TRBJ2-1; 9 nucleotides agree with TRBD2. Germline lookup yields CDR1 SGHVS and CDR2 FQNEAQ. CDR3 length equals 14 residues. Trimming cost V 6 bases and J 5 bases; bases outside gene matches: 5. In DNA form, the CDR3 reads TGTGCCAGCAGGCAGCGGGGGGATAACAATGAGCAGTTCTTC. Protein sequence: CASRQRGDNNEQFF.

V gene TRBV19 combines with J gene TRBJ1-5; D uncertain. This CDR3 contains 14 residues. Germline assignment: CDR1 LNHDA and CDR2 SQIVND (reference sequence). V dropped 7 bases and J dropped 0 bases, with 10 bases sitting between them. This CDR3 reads CASTYIASNQPQHF. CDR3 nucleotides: TGTGCCAGTACTTATATAGCTAGCAATCAGCCCCAGCATTTT.

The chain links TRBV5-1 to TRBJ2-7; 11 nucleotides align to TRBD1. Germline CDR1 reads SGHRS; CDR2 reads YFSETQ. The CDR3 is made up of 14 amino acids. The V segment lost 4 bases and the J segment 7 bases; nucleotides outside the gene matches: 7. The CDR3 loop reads CASSTGQGAGEQYV. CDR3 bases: TGCGCCAGCAGCACTGGACAGGGGGCTGGGGAGCAGTACGTC.

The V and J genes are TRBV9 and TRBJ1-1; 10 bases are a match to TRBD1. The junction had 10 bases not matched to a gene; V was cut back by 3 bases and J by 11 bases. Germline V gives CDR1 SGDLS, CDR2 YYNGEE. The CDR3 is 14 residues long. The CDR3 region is CASSAGTGVKGAFF. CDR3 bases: TGTGCCAGCAGCGCTGGGACAGGGGTTAAGGGCGCTTTCTTT.

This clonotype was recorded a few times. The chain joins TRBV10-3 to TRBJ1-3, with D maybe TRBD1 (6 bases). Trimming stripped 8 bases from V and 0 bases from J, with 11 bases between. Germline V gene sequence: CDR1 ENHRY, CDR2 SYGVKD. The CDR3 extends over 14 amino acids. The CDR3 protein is CAIGQHISGNTIYF. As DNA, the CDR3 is TGTGCCATCGGACAGCATATCTCTGGAAACACCATATATTTT.

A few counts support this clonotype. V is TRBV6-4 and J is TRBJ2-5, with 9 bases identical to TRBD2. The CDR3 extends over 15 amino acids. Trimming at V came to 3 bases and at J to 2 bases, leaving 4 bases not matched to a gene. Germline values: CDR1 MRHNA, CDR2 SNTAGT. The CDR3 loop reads CASSEGGGEQETQYF. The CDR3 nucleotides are TGTGCCAGCAGTGAAGGCGGGGGGGAACAAGAGACCCAGTACTTC.

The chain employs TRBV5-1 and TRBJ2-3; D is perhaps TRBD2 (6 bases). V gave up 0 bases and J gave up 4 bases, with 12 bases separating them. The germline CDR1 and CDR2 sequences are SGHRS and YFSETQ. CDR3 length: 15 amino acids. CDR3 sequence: CASSLATREADTQYF. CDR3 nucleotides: TGCGCCAGCAGCTTGGCGACCAGGGAGGCAGATACGCAGTATTTT.

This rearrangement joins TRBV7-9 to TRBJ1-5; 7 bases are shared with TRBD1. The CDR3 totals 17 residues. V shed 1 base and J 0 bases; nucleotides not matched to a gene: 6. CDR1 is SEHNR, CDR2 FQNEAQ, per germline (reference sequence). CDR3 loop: CASSLGGDSDSNQPQHF. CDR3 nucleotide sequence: TGTGCCAGCAGCTTAGGGGGGGACAGCGATAGCAATCAGCCCCAGCATTTT. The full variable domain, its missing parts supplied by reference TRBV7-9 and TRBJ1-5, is DTGVSQNPRHKITKRGQNVTFRCDPISEHNRLYWYRQTLGQGPEFLTYFQNEAQLEKSRLLSDRFSAERPKGSFSTLEIQRTEQGDSAMYLCASSLGGDSDSNQPQHFGDGTRLSIL.

DNA of the CDR3: TGTGCCAGCAGCCCGACAGGGGGCCACAATCAGCCCCAGCATTTT. Its translation: CASSPTGGHNQPQHF. The rearrangement joins TRBV7-9 to TRBJ1-5, with 10 nucleotides matching TRBD1. The CDR3 spans 15 residues. Germline CDR1 reads SEHNR; CDR2 reads FQNEAQ (reference sequence). J was trimmed by 3 bases and V by 5 bases; bases with no gene match: 4.

Written as DNA, the CDR3 is TGCGCCAGCAGCCAGGGGATGAACACTGAAGCTTTCTTT. Translating gives CASSQGMNTEAFF. The V gene is TRBV4-3, the J gene TRBJ1-1, with D hard to call. Germline CDR1 and CDR2: LGHNA and YSLEER. This CDR3 contains 13 residues. The V end was cut by 3 bases, the J end by 0 bases, with 5 bases between.

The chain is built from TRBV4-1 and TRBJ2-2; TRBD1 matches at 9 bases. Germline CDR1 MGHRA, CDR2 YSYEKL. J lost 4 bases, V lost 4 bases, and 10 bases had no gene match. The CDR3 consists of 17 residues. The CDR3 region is CASSPLRTGEGTGELFF. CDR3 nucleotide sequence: TGCGCCAGCAGCCCCCTGAGGACAGGGGAGGGCACCGGGGAGCTGTTTTTT.

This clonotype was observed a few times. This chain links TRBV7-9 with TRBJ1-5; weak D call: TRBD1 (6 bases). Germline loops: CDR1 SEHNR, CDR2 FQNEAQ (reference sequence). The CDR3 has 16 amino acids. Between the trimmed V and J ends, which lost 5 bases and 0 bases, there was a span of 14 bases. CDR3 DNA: TGTGCCAGCAGCCCACGGGGGGCGGATAGCAATCAGCCCCAGCATTTT. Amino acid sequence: CASSPRGADSNQPQHF.

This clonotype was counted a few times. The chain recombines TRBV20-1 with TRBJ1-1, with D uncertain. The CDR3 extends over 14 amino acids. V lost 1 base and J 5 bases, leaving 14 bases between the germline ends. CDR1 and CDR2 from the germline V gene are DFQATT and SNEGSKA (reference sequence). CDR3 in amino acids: CSARGGGRETEAFF. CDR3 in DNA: TGCAGTGCTAGAGGGGGTGGACGGGAGACTGAAGCTTTCTTT.

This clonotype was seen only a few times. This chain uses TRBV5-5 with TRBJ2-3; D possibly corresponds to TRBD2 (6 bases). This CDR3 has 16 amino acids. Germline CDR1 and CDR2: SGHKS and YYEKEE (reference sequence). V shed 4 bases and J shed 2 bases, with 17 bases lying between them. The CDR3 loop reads CASSQRAGDITDTQYF. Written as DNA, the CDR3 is TGTGCCAGCAGCCAACGAGCGGGCGATATCACAGATACGCAGTATTTT.

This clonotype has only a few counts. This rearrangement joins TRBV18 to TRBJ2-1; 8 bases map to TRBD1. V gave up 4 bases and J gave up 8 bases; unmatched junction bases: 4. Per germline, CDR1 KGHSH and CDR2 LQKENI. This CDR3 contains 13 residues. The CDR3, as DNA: TGTGCCAGCTCACGTCAGGGGGCCGATGAGCAGTTCTTC. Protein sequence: CASSRQGADEQFF.

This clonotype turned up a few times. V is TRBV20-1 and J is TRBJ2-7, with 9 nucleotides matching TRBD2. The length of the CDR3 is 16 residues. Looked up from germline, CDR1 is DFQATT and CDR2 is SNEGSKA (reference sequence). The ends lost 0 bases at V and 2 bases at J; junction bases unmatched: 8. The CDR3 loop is CSARDLGGGAPYEQYF. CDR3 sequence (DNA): TGCAGTGCTAGAGATCTGGGCGGGGGGGCCCCCTACGAGCAGTACTTC.

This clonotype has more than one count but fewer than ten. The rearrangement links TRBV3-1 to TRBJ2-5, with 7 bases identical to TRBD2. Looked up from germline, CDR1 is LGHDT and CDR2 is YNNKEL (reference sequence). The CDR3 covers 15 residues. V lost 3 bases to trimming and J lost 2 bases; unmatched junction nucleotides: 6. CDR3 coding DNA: TGTGCCAGCAGCCAGAGACTAGCTAAGCAAGAGACCCAGTACTTC. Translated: CASSQRLAKQETQYF.

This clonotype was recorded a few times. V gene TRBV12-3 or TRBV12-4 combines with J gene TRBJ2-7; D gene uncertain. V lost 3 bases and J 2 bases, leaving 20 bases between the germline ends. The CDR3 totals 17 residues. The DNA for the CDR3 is TGTGCCAGCAGTTTTTTGGCCGGTGCTTTGGCACCCTACGAGCAGTACTTC. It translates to CASSFLAGALAPYEQYF.

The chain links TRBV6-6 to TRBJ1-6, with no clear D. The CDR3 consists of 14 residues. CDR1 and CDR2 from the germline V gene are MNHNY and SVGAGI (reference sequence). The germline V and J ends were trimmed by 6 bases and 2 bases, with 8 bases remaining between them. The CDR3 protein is CASRSGTYNSPLHF. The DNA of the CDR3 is TGTGCCAGCAGGTCCGGGACCTATAATTCACCCCTCCACTTT.

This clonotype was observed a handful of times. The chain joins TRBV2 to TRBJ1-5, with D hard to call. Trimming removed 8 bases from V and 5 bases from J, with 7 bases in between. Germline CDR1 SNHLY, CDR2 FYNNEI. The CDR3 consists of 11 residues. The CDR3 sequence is CASGTDQPQHF. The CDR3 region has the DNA TGTGCCAGCGGCACAGATCAGCCCCAGCATTTT.

The CDR3 DNA follows: TGTGCCAGCTCATCGACGGACGGCGCCCACACAGATACGCAGTATTTT. Translation gives CASSSTDGAHTDTQYF. The chain is built from TRBV18 and TRBJ2-3; D ambiguous. This CDR3 has 16 amino acids. The germline V and J ends were trimmed by 5 bases and 2 bases, with 17 bases remaining between them. CDR1 and CDR2 (germline): KGHSH, LQKENI.

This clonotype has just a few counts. CDR3 sequence reads: CASSPWTSGVQDTQYF. CDR3 bases: TGTGCCAGCAGCCCTTGGACTAGCGGGGTACAAGATACGCAGTATTTT. J is TRBJ2-3 and V is TRBV9; TRBD2 aligns across 12 bases. The germline V gene has CDR1 SGDLS and CDR2 YYNGEE. The CDR3 totals 16 residues. V lost 4 bases and J lost 5; bases outside the gene matches: 8.

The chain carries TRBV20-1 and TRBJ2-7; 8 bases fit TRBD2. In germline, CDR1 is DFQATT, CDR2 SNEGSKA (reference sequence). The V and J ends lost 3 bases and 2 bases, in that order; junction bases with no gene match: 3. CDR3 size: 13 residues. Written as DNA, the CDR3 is TGCAGTGCTAGCGGGGGGGGCCCCTACGAGCAGTACTTC. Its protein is CSASGGGPYEQYF.